This T cell receptor (beta chain) comes out of a study of post-analysis software for immune sequencing data. Regarding the study as a whole: Among multiple sclerosis patients, normalized Chao1 diversity was significantly below that of controls.

About this clonotype itself: The antigen remains unidentified.

Researchers reported that TCR beta cDNA libraries carried unique molecular identifiers. TCRdb re-called the PCR reads with MiXCR, one entry per CDR3 protein. The sample shows 350,000 to 500,000 distinct CDR3 sequences, 39% of them seen only once. The sample was blood. The clonotype originates from a girl aged 2-15 years with multiple sclerosis.

The CDR3 DNA reads TGTGCCAGCAGCCTAAAGACAGGGGGTTTGACAGATACGCAGTATTTT. Amino acids: CASSLKTGGLTDTQYF. The J gene is TRBJ2-3, the V gene TRBV7-6, with 9 bases that match TRBD1. Germline values: CDR1 SGHVS, CDR2 FNYEAQ. The CDR3 covers 16 residues. V was clipped by 5 bases and J by 3 bases; unmatched bases: 9. Complete variable domain (other parts from reference TRBV7-6 and TRBJ2-3): GAGVSQSPRYKVTKRGQDVALRCDPISGHVSLYWYRQALGQGPEFLTYFNYEAQQDKSGLPNDRFSAERPEGSISTLTIQRTEQRDSAMYRCASSLKTGGLTDTQYFGPGTRLTVL.